Shown below are 6 T cell receptor beta chains from a single sample sequenced in a study of blood T cell repertoires in COVID-19. The table came from immunoSEQ multiplex PCR; TCRdb's copy has only in-frame clones and leaves some out. The repertoire holds 160,000 or so clones, with 70% to 90% as singletons. Sample: peripheral blood. Source of these receptors: a man aged 60 to 75 with acute or convalescent COVID-19.

The rearrangement links TRBV5-4 to TRBJ2-1, with D possibly matching TRBD1 (6 bases). The V gene lost 0 bases and the J gene lost 5 bases, with 12 bases spanning the gap. The CDR3 has 15 residues. Germline V lookup: CDR1 SGHNT, CDR2 YYREEE (reference sequence). CDR3 coding DNA: TGTGCCAGCAGCTTGGGAGGGGGTACTAACAATGAGCAGTTCTTC. It translates to CASSLGGGTNNEQFF.

The chain links TRBV30 to TRBJ1-2; perhaps TRBD1 as D (6 bases). Germline CDR1 is GTSNPN and CDR2 is SVGIG (reference sequence). The CDR3 is 14 residues long. Trimming pared 3 bases from V and 8 bases from J, leaving 19 bases between. CDR3 amino acids: CAWRATGRENGYTF. The CDR3 bases are TGTGCCTGGAGGGCTACAGGGAGGGAGAACGGCTACACCTTC.

This clone has more than one count but fewer than ten. The rearrangement joins TRBV7-9 to TRBJ1-2; 11 bases are a match to TRBD1. The V segment lost 7 bases and the J segment 8 bases; nucleotides outside the gene matches: 15. The germline CDR1 and CDR2 sequences are SEHNR and FQNEAQ (reference sequence). This CDR3 contains 16 residues. The CDR3 protein is CASTNSGQGAIGGYTF. CDR3 coding DNA: TGTGCCAGCACAAACTCCGGACAGGGGGCAATAGGCGGCTACACCTTC. The variable domain in full, with the rest retrieved from reference TRBV7-9 and TRBJ1-2, is DTGVSQNPRHKITKRGQNVTFRCDPISEHNRLYWYRQTLGQGPEFLTYFQNEAQLEKSRLLSDRFSAERPKGSFSTLEIQRTEQGDSAMYLCASTNSGQGAIGGYTFGSGTRLTVV.

The chain uses TRBV7-2 and TRBJ1-5; D possibly corresponds to TRBD1 (5 bases). Looked up from germline, CDR1 is SGHTA and CDR2 is FQGNSA. The germline V and J ends were trimmed by 4 bases and 3 bases, with 13 bases remaining between them. This CDR3 is built from 15 residues. The CDR3 region is CASSSEGVYNQPQHF. CDR3 coding DNA: TGTGCCAGCAGCTCCGAAGGGGTCTACAATCAGCCCCAGCATTTT.

V usage is TRBV3-1 (or the pseudogene TRBV3-2) and J usage is TRBJ1-2; weak D call: TRBD1 (6 bases). The V gene's germline CDR1 is LGHDT and CDR2 YNNKEL (reference sequence). V gave up 6 bases and J gave up 5 bases, with 13 bases separating them. The CDR3 sequence is 13 residues long. CDR3 DNA sequence: TGTGCCAGCAGACCGACAGGCCCTTATGGCTACACCTTC. This codes for CASRPTGPYGYTF.

The chain uses TRBV19 and TRBJ1-6; 7 bases fit TRBD1. Losses at the gene ends were 7 bases for V and 9 bases for J; bases not matched to a gene: 6. The CDR3 totals 13 residues. Germline loops: CDR1 LNHDA, CDR2 SQIVND (reference sequence). DNA for the CDR3: TGTGCCAGTACGGACAGGTTCGCTTCACCCCTCCACTTT. It yields the protein CASTDRFASPLHF.